This record looks at one T cell receptor (beta chain) sequence and its context. Its specificity is unknown. The sample is drawn from a study of Ad26.COV2.S vaccination and SARS-CoV-2 variants. Study-level background: The vaccine Ad26.COV2.S was put into the muscle once, or twice with 56 days between.

Here immunoSEQ multiplex PCR was the method, and the copy in TCRdb shows in-frame clones only, minus some. Of around 240,000 clones listed, roughly 88% were seen once; the top ten hold about 11%. CDR3 length: 15 amino acids. The germline V gene encodes CDR1 KGHSH and CDR2 LQKENI. V was pared by 3 bases and J by 4 bases, with 13 bases between. The treatment was: some 20 received Ad26.COV2.S at low or high dose, single or two shots; 5 received placebo; per-sample allocation not given. Day 63 after the first injection of vaccine or placebo was the sampling time. Study-wide findings and caveats: Placebo recipients had lower spike-specific TCR breadth than vaccine recipients. Marked by substantial breadth, spike-specific CD8+ and CD4+ T cell responses were reportedly seen after vaccination.

V usage is TRBV18 and J usage is TRBJ2-4, with D possibly TRBD2 on 5 matching bases. Specimen: peripheral blood, collected in a trial of Ad26.COV2.S vaccine versus placebo. This clonotype was obtained from a person aged 18-60 years who received the Ad26.COV2.S COVID-19 vaccine or a placebo. CDR3 in amino acids: CASSPGGTSKNIQYF. The CDR3 bases are TGTGCCAGCTCACCCGGAGGAACCTCTAAAAACATTCAGTACTTC.